The clone carrying this T cell receptor beta chain was seen only once. Germline assignment: CDR1 SGHNT and CDR2 YYREEE (reference sequence). CDR3 length: 17 amino acids. Losses at the gene ends were 4 bases for V and 6 bases for J; bases not matched to a gene: 11. The data stem from a study of blood T cell repertoires in COVID-19. Study summary: T cells, B-cell-depleted T cells, or PBMCs provided the cDNA or gDNA that served as material.

Study processing details: Nucleated cell counts were estimated from reference gene primer amplification. Here immunoSEQ multiplex PCR was the method, and the copy in TCRdb shows in-frame clones only, minus some. The V and J calls and clone size are taken from that table; D and trimming were inferred from the DNA. The sample yields some 160,000 clones, around 82% seen once. This rearrangement joins TRBV5-4 to TRBJ2-3, with 13 bases fitting TRBD2. Sample: peripheral blood. This TCR came from a woman in her 70s who had recovered from COVID-19. The CDR3 spells CASSTRLAGGPGDTQYF. The CDR3 DNA sequence: TGTGCCAGCAGCACCCGACTAGCGGGAGGCCCTGGGGATACGCAGTATTTT. The whole variable domain, remainder taken from reference TRBV5-4 and TRBJ2-3, is ETGVTQSPTHLIKTRGQQVTLRCSSQSGHNTVSWYQQALGQGPQFIFQYYREEENGRGNFPPRFSGLQFPNYSSELNVNALELDDSALYLCASSTRLAGGPGDTQYFGPGTRLTVL.